Ten or more counts support the clone carrying this TCR beta chain. Its antigen is not known. The sorted Tregs were CD4+CD25+CD127-/low cells. Full-length variable regions came from constant-region reverse primers plus semi-nested Nested Universal Primer A PCR. TCRdb ran MiXCR on the 5' RACE reads and lists one entry per CDR3 protein. The repertoire includes tens of thousands of distinct CDR3 sequences, 22% of them detected once, and 4% sits in the top ten. V was clipped by 4 bases and J by 2 bases, with 10 bases between them. The CDR3 is 13 amino acids. Germline assignment: CDR1 SGHRS and CDR2 YFSETQ. Study-level results: Larger-cohort validation covered only one TCR beta V-J rearrangement. Tumor Treg TCRs overlapped most with tumor naive CD4+ cells. In terms of TCR gene usage, tumor memory CD4+ T cells clustered together with blood and lymph node memory CD4+ cells, as well as with lymph node naive CD4+ cells.

This TCR derives from a female donor with breast cancer. The chain has TRBV5-1 and TRBJ2-7; maybe TRBD1 (5 bases). Sequenced material: Tregs sorted from blood. CDR3 DNA sequence: TGCGCCAGCAGCCAAACAGGAGCCTACGAGCAGTACTTC. Translated: CASSQTGAYEQYF.